The rows below give T cell receptor beta chains drawn from one sample of a study of graft-versus-host responses after intestinal transplantation. Assay: immunoSEQ multiplex PCR; the TCRdb copy retains only in-frame clones and omits some. The table includes roughly 92,000 clones, 85% to 90% detected once. These receptors have no known antigen. Specimen: unstimulated CD4+ T cells sorted from spleen or lymph node cells, collected before intestinal transplant. The receptor set was obtained from a human donor who received an intestinal transplant. The CDR3 runs from the conserved cysteine through the conserved F or W. D genes are given only for firm matches. The size field is filled for only some rows; it gives once, few, many or a size class.

abundance	d_gene	v_gene	j_gene	CDR3aa
.	.	TRBV9	TRBJ1-2	CASSSDTNYGYTF
.	.	TRBV9	TRBJ2-3	CASSNGNSVDTQYF
.	.	TRBV10-2	TRBJ2-5	CASSGGRETQYF
.	.	TRBV10-1	TRBJ2-1	CASSDGGLEEQFF
.	TRBD2	TRBV15	TRBJ2-3	CATSRALISGGADTQYF
.	TRBD1	TRBV7-2	TRBJ1-2	CASSPHSGQNYGYTF
once	TRBD2	TRBV5-4	TRBJ2-5	CASKRDLGRGAQETQYF
.	.	TRBV5-6	TRBJ1-3	CASSLQGVGNTIYF
once	.	TRBV19	TRBJ2-7	CASSIGAGASSPYEQYF
.	TRBD2	TRBV7-3	TRBJ2-3	CASSLRSGAGDTQYF
.	.	TRBV6-5	TRBJ2-5	CASSYSQGTPAGTQYF
once	TRBD2	TRBV28	TRBJ2-1	CASTRGRGTSDNEQFF
.	TRBD1	TRBV5-6	TRBJ2-1	CASSPSGQFFYNEQFF
.	TRBD2	TRBV5-3	TRBJ2-3	CARSLSSGDTDTQYF
.	.	TRBV6-5	TRBJ1-2	CASRRENYGYTF
.	TRBD1	TRBV18	TRBJ1-1	CASSPTDRARNTEAFF
.	TRBD1	TRBV6-1	TRBJ1-5	CASQDRVGDQPQHF
.	TRBD1	TRBV12-5	TRBJ1-3	CASGLGQVLSGNTIYF
once	.	TRBV5-6	TRBJ1-2	CASSLVEYGYTF
once	.	TRBV9	TRBJ1-2	CASSLGGGYGYTF
.	TRBD1	TRBV11-2	TRBJ2-1	CASSSGTGVEQFF
.	.	TRBV2	TRBJ2-7	CASSEGLLYEQYF
.	.	TRBV7-3	TRBJ2-1	CASSGGGRLVNEQFF
.	.	TRBV6-1	TRBJ1-6	CASRGLAYNSPLHF
.	TRBD2	TRBV9	TRBJ2-1	CASSVGVTSGPYNEQFF
.	.	TRBV5-1	TRBJ2-1	CASSGGTYNEQFF
.	.	TRBV29-1	TRBJ1-1	CSVLQGGTEAFF
.	.	TRBV20-1	TRBJ1-2	CSATPGYGYTF
.	TRBD1	TRBV2	TRBJ2-4	CASRIRGHIQYF
.	.	TRBV11-2	TRBJ1-6	CASSFQGDGSPLHF
.	.	TRBV6-1	TRBJ1-3	CASSGHEQGWGNTIYF
.	TRBD1	TRBV15	TRBJ1-2	CATSRVGQEKGYTF
once	TRBD1	TRBV9	TRBJ2-1	CASSPPTGRNAFF
.	.	TRBV18	TRBJ1-5	CASSPTPGQNSNQPQHF
.	.	TRBV7-9	TRBJ1-4	CASSPTTENEKLFF
.	TRBD1	TRBV5-1	TRBJ1-1	CASSLGGQGEAFF
few	.	TRBV9	TRBJ1-1	CASSVDTQYTEAFF
.	.	TRBV6-5	TRBJ1-2	CASSYSPSNFGYTF
.	.	TRBV9	TRBJ2-5	CASSVAPGSQETQYF
.	.	TRBV19	TRBJ2-5	CASSILPQETQYF
.	TRBD1	TRBV2	TRBJ2-2	CASRQGANTGELFF
.	.	TRBV27	TRBJ2-7	CASSRSGQGIYEQYF
.	.	TRBV5-6	TRBJ2-3	CASSTGLRTDTQYF
.	.	TRBV19	TRBJ1-5	CASSIWVGRVFPEPSNQPQHF
.	TRBD2	TRBV5-4	TRBJ2-5	CASSRTSGIGQETQYF
.	.	TRBV29-1	TRBJ2-1	CSVDAGFSYNEQFF
.	TRBD2	TRBV5-1	TRBJ2-3	CASTGRGTSTDTQYF
few	.	TRBV27	TRBJ1-2	CASAGIGGEDYGYTF